This T cell receptor beta chain emerged from a study of T cells in Graves' hyperthyroidism and ophthalmopathy. Study-level findings and limits: Within blood appeared most thyroid clonotypes that had expanded above 0.001. Before onset, ophthalmopathy was predicted by the model a median roughly 6.8 months earlier.

The CDR3 is 15 amino acids. The V segment lost 5 bases and the J segment 7 bases; nucleotides outside the gene matches: 11. Germline assignment: CDR1 DFQATT and CDR2 SNEGSKA (reference sequence). TCR beta CDR3 sequences were amplified from RNA transcripts. During a first-round RT-PCR of the TCR CDR3, the HTBI primer set was used. TCRdb re-analysed the multiplex PCR reads in MiXCR, keeping a single row per CDR3 protein. Of 500,000 to 800,000 distinct CDR3 sequences listed, about 45% are singletons. Exclusion of patients followed from uncontrolled infection, other autoimmune disease, pregnancy or lactation. Diagnoses rested on clinical symptoms, serum thyroxine and TRAb, thyroid ultrasound and orbital computed tomography. On this clonotype itself: Its antigen is not known.

The clonotype originates from an adult man with Graves' disease, either hyperthyroidism or ophthalmopathy (not recorded which). This chain links TRBV20-1 with TRBJ1-4; 9 nucleotides agree with TRBD1. The sample consisted of peripheral blood or thyroid tissue (not recorded which). CDR3 DNA sequence: TGCAGTGCTCCAACCCCCGGGACAGGGTCTGAAAAACTGTTTTTT. Its protein product is CSAPTPGTGSEKLFF.